These 22 T cell receptor beta chains came from one sample sequenced in a study of T cell clones after liver transplantation. Clones were sequenced by immunoSEQ multiplex PCR, and TCRdb holds only the in-frame ones, with some missing. Seen here are about 120,000 clones, 90% observed once, and the top ten hold around 0.83%. This sample comprised CD4+ T cells from blood, obtained 12 months after liver transplant. The receptors come from a human patient who received a liver transplant. Some T cells may be provided by the graft donor.

Of note for this clone: The same CDR3 can be traced to other DNA sequences in this sample. The CDR3 sequence: CASSSRAGVYEQYF. CDR3 DNA: TGTGCCAGCAGCTCCCGGGCCGGAGTCTACGAGCAGTACTTC. The V and J genes are TRBV7-8 and TRBJ2-7, with D uncertain. This CDR3 is built from 14 residues. Per germline, CDR1 SGHVS and CDR2 FQNEAQ. Trimming left V 4 bases short and J 3 bases short, with 13 bases between.

The sample holds a few counts of this clone. This chain connects TRBV19 to TRBJ1-2; TRBD1 is a possible D gene (5 bases). The ends were cut back, 5 bases at V and 10 bases at J, with 20 bases in the middle. This CDR3 spans 14 amino acids. Germline CDR1 is LNHDA and CDR2 is SQIVND (reference sequence). This chain's CDR3 is CASSGRRHVGDYTF. Written as DNA, the CDR3 is TGTGCCAGTAGTGGTCGCCGTCACGTAGGGGACTACACCTTC.

This chain links TRBV2 with TRBJ1-1; 8 positions agree with TRBD1. Germline CDR1 reads SNHLY; CDR2 reads FYNNEI. The CDR3 consists of 14 residues. J was trimmed by 4 bases and V by 6 bases; bases with no gene match: 7. DNA for the CDR3: TGTGCCAGCAGCATACAGGGGGTGGTCACTGAAGCTTTCTTT. Protein: CASSIQGVVTEAFF.

The chain couples TRBV6-7 to TRBJ2-5; TRBD2 aligns across 8 bases. TRBV6-7 is noted as an ORF with a role that remains uncertain. The trim removed 2 bases at V and 4 bases at J, leaving 6 bases unmatched. This CDR3 is 15 amino acids long. The CDR3 spells CASSYKVAGGETQYF. CDR3 nucleotide sequence: TGTGCCAGCAGTTACAAGGTTGCGGGAGGAGAGACCCAGTACTTC.

With respect to this clone: One end of the junction fails to match germline, which may point to a read error. The V call is TRBV7-7, the J call TRBJ2-5, with 13 bases matching TRBD2. CDR3 size: 16 residues. Germline V gene sequence: CDR1 SSHAT, CDR2 FNYEAQ (reference sequence). In DNA, the CDR3 is TGTGCTAGCAGCTTAGAACTAGCGGGAGGGTATGAGACCCAGTACTTC. Amino acids: CASSLELAGGYETQYF.

This rearrangement joins TRBV11-3 to TRBJ2-5; D remains unclear. The germline gives CDR1 SGHNT, CDR2 YENEEA. CDR3 length: 15 residues. V was clipped by 1 base and J by 2 bases, with 11 bases between them. The CDR3: CASSLVRSEQETQYF. CDR3 sequence (DNA): TGTGCCAGCAGCTTAGTACGGTCCGAACAAGAGACCCAGTACTTC.

V is TRBV2 and J is TRBJ1-3; D uncertain. In germline, CDR1 is SNHLY, CDR2 FYNNEI. The V and J ends lost 2 bases and 0 bases respectively, with 2 bases between them. The CDR3 extends over 13 amino acids. As DNA, the CDR3 is TGTGCCAGCAGTGAATACTCTGGAAACACCATATATTTT. Encoded protein: CASSEYSGNTIYF.

This CDR3 is CSVATGGNTEAFF. DNA for the CDR3: TGCAGCGTCGCTACAGGGGGAAACACTGAAGCTTTCTTT. The chain has TRBV29-1 and TRBJ1-1; 8 bases match TRBD1. Trimming at V came to 6 bases and at J to 2 bases, leaving 5 bases not matched to a gene. Germline assignment: CDR1 SQVTM and CDR2 ANQGSEA. The CDR3 extends over 13 amino acids.

This rearrangement joins TRBV27 to TRBJ2-5; D is tentatively TRBD1 or TRBD2 (6 bases each). This CDR3 contains 16 residues. Germline CDR1 and CDR2: MNHEY and SMNVEV (reference sequence). V lost 7 bases and J lost 5, with 23 bases in between. This CDR3 reads CASKPLLQGGWETQYF. The CDR3 nucleotides are TGTGCCAGCAAACCACTCCTACAGGGAGGATGGGAGACCCAGTACTTC.

The rearrangement links TRBV19 to TRBJ1-1, with 7 bases that match TRBD1. Germline CDR1 is LNHDA and CDR2 is SQIVND (reference sequence). The CDR3 sequence is 15 residues long. With V trimmed by 7 bases and J by 5 bases, 13 bases remained unmatched. CDR3 loop: CASTPGGNRGTEAFF. In DNA form, the CDR3 reads TGTGCCAGTACCCCCGGTGGGAACAGGGGTACTGAAGCTTTCTTT.

This clone was counted only a few times. The chain combines TRBV29-1 with TRBJ1-1; perhaps TRBD1 as D (5 bases). This CDR3 comprises 13 residues. V lost 4 bases and J lost 1, with 10 bases in between. Germline-derived CDR1 and CDR2 are SQVTM and ANQGSEA. The CDR3 coding sequence is TGCAGCGTTGCGGAGGGGACGAACACTGAAGCTTTCTTT. It codes for CSVAEGTNTEAFF.

V usage is TRBV9 and J usage is TRBJ2-1; the match to TRBD2 covers 13 bases. The V segment lost 3 bases and the J segment 0 bases; nucleotides outside the gene matches: 9. The germline V gene encodes CDR1 SGDLS and CDR2 YYNGEE. CDR3 length: 19 residues. CDR3 region: CASSATGTSGTSSYNEQFF. The DNA of the CDR3 is TGTGCCAGCAGCGCCACGGGGACTAGCGGGACGAGCTCCTACAATGAGCAGTTCTTC.

The J gene is TRBJ1-5, the V gene TRBV29-1; 10 bases agree with TRBD1. The germline gives CDR1 SQVTM, CDR2 ANQGSEA. The V segment lost 6 bases and the J segment 2 bases; nucleotides outside the gene matches: 1. The CDR3 loop spans 13 amino acids. This chain's CDR3 is CSVTGGGNQPQHF. The CDR3 bases are TGCAGCGTGACAGGGGGCGGCAATCAGCCCCAGCATTTT.

J is TRBJ2-7 and V is TRBV7-8, with 10 bases that match TRBD2. CDR3 length: 15 residues. Germline V gene sequence: CDR1 SGHVS, CDR2 FQNEAQ. After removal of 5 bases from V and 0 bases from J, the junction contained 4 bases not matched to a gene. Here the CDR3 DNA reads TGTGCCAGCAGCCCACGGACTAGCGGCTCCTACGAGCAGTACTTC. This sequence encodes CASSPRTSGSYEQYF.

J is TRBJ2-7 and V is TRBV5-1; D unclear. Deletions cut 0 bases from V and 2 bases from J, with 6 bases between. CDR1 and CDR2 from the germline V gene are SGHRS and YFSETQ. This CDR3 spans 13 amino acids. This CDR3 is CASSLGHPYEQYF. In nucleotides, the CDR3 is TGCGCCAGCAGCTTGGGACATCCCTACGAGCAGTACTTC.

The rearrangement joins TRBV5-4 to TRBJ1-5; 8 bases are shared with TRBD1. The J segment lost 2 bases and the V segment lost 3 bases, leaving 7 bases of the junction unmatched. CDR1 and CDR2 (germline): SGHNT, YYREEE (reference sequence). The CDR3 extends over 16 amino acids. CDR3 loop: CASSSGGAAGNQPQHF. In nucleotides, the CDR3 is TGTGCCAGCAGCTCAGGGGGCGCGGCAGGCAATCAGCCCCAGCATTTT. Full variable domain (remainder filled in from reference TRBV5-4 and TRBJ1-5): ETGVTQSPTHLIKTRGQQVTLRCSSQSGHNTVSWYQQALGQGPQFIFQYYREEENGRGNFPPRFSGLQFPNYSSELNVNALELDDSALYLCASSSGGAAGNQPQHFGDGTRLSIL.

The V call is TRBV11-3, the J call TRBJ1-2; D not certain. V was trimmed by 3 bases and J by 4 bases, leaving 9 bases between them. Germline-derived CDR1 and CDR2 are SGHNT and YENEEA. The CDR3 contains 13 residues. The CDR3, as DNA: TGTGCCAGCAGCTTGGGCCAGAGCTATGGCTACACCTTC. This translates into CASSLGQSYGYTF.

This clone was detected only once. This sequence joins TRBV29-1 and TRBJ2-4, with 7 bases fitting TRBD1. V trimming: 7 bases; J trimming: 5 bases; junction bases outside the gene matches: 11. This CDR3 is 14 amino acids long. Germline CDR1 reads SQVTM; CDR2 reads ANQGSEA. CDR3 sequence (DNA): TGCAGCGGCGTTCGACAGGGCATGCAAAACATTCAGTACTTC. Amino acid sequence: CSGVRQGMQNIQYF.

The chain has TRBV19 and TRBJ2-1; 10 nucleotides line up with TRBD2. Losses at the gene ends were 8 bases for V and 4 bases for J; bases not matched to a gene: 11. Germline V lookup: CDR1 LNHDA, CDR2 SQIVND (reference sequence). The CDR3 consists of 16 residues. CDR3 sequence: CASGDLLAGDYNEQFF. The CDR3 nucleotides are TGTGCCAGTGGGGACCTGCTAGCGGGAGATTACAATGAGCAGTTCTTC.

This clone was counted once. Additional DNA sequences in this sample encode the identical CDR3. This chain uses TRBV18 with TRBJ1-5, with D unresolved. Between the trimmed V and J ends, which lost 1 base and 0 bases, there was a span of 4 bases. This CDR3 is 14 amino acids long. Germline V gives CDR1 KGHSH, CDR2 LQKENI. The CDR3 spells CASSPQGSNQPQHF. For the CDR3, the DNA is TGTGCCAGCTCACCACAGGGTAGCAATCAGCCCCAGCATTTT.

The chain recombines TRBV5-1 with TRBJ2-2, with 7 bases that match TRBD1. The CDR3 totals 15 residues. Per germline, CDR1 SGHRS and CDR2 YFSETQ. V lost 4 bases and J lost 6; bases outside the gene matches: 9. For the CDR3, the DNA is TGCGCCAGCAGCCGTACAGGGGATTCCGCCGGGGAGCTGTTTTTT. Protein: CASSRTGDSAGELFF.

V gene TRBV5-4 combines with J gene TRBJ1-2; 10 positions match TRBD1. V lost 6 bases to trimming and J lost 6 bases; unmatched junction nucleotides: 11. Germline V gives CDR1 SGHNT, CDR2 YYREEE (reference sequence). The CDR3 contains 15 residues. CDR3 amino acids: CASNSPGQGLDGYTF. In DNA form, the CDR3 reads TGTGCCAGCAACTCGCCGGGACAGGGGTTGGATGGCTACACCTTC.